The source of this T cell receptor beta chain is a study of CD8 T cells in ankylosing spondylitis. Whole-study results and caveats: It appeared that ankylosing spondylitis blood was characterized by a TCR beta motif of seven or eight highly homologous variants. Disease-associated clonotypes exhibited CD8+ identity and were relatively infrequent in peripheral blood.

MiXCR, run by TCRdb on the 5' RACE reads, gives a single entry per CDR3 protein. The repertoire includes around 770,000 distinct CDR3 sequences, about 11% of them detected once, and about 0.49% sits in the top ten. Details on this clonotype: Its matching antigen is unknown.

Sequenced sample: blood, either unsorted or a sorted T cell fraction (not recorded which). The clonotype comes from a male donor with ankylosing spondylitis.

The CDR3 loop reads CASSKWAPCRLAGGTGELFF. DNA of the CDR3: TGTGCCAGCAGCAAATGGGCCCCATGTCGGCTAGCGGGAGGTACCGGGGAGCTGTTTTTT. V gene TRBV21-1 combines with J gene TRBJ2-2; the table's D call, TRBD2, has no DNA check behind it. TRBV21-1 is given as a pseudogene. This CDR3 contains 20 residues.